The source of this TCR beta chain is a study of blood T cell repertoires in COVID-19 (dated by TCRdb to the early 2020s). Concerning the study at large: Collaborator samples came from the United States, Italy and Spain and covered acute and convalescent phases of COVID-19. The material from the prospective study consisted of cDNA or gDNA derived from T cells, B-cell-depleted T cells, or PBMCs. The dataset comprised deeply sampled blood TCRbeta repertoires from subjects exposed to, actively infected with, or recovered from COVID-19. The repertoires were released in a freely available public database meant as a resource for research on the immune response to SARS-CoV-2. Samples came from the ongoing ImmuneRACE study (first 160 participants) plus 1,254 subjects from 6 global collaborators. The sample metadata nearly always contained a de-identified subject ID, COVID-19 status, age in years and sex. Where HLA class I and class II types were available, the types were taken from metadata supplied by the sample provider, not from assay-based typing. Results and caveats for the whole study, not just this receptor: Clinical and demographic metadata were provided uncurated, with the amount varying by source and participant.

TCRbeta CDR3 regions were amplified from genomic DNA using the immunoSEQ Assay, a bias-controlled multiplex PCR. The paper's processing steps were these. Nucleated cell counts per sample were estimated from amplification of reference gene primers within the assay. To quantify the absolute abundance of each unique TCRbeta CDR3 rearrangement, sequence reads were collapsed and filtered. Productive Simpson clonality was computed per sample as the square root of Simpson's diversity index over productive rearrangements. TCRdb took over this immuneACCESS table, retaining in-frame rearrangements with V and J assigned. Such tables are incomplete; in checked studies, under half of the missing clones stem from an unresolved V gene, and the remainder is unexplained. That table gives V, J and clone size, and the DNA gave D and trimming. The sample table shows a few hundred thousand clones, and approximately 90% are seen once. In total, the top ten clones hold 1.2% of the sample.

In the prospective study, participants were roughly 18 to 95 years old, resided in about two dozen geographic areas of the United States, and were enrolled through a virtual design. To assign participants to cohorts, the prospective study relied on clinical history that participants themselves reported in a screening survey and a study questionnaire. Mobile phlebotomists in the prospective study collected whole blood, serum and a nasopharyngeal or oropharyngeal swab from every participant. Participants in the prospective study had the option to provide additional blood draws and questionnaires over a roughly 2-month period. Before DNA extraction, prospective study blood samples were shipped either frozen or at room temperature. As concerns this clone: Its binding antigen is unknown. No base qualities exist here, and no much larger clone lies one base off it.

The TCR originated in a human donor in a cohort exposed to, infected with or recovered from COVID-19 (not recorded which). The donor label of this sample is uncertain. The specimen was PBMCs or T cells enriched from blood (not recorded which).

The DNA sequence follows: TGTGCCTGGACAGGACTAGGGGGTGGCACAGATACGCAGTATTTT. Its protein reads: CAWTGLGGGTDTQYF. The chain is made from TRBV30 and TRBJ2-3, with a tentative D gene TRBD2 over 7 matching bases. According to the germline V gene (reference sequence), CDR1 reads GTSNPN and CDR2 reads SVGIG. CDR3 length: 15 amino acids, cysteine to phenylalanine. Only CDR3 DNA is held: 45 bases, read in frame from base 1. V is pared back by 4 bases and J by 1 base, with 15 bases lying between the germline termini.